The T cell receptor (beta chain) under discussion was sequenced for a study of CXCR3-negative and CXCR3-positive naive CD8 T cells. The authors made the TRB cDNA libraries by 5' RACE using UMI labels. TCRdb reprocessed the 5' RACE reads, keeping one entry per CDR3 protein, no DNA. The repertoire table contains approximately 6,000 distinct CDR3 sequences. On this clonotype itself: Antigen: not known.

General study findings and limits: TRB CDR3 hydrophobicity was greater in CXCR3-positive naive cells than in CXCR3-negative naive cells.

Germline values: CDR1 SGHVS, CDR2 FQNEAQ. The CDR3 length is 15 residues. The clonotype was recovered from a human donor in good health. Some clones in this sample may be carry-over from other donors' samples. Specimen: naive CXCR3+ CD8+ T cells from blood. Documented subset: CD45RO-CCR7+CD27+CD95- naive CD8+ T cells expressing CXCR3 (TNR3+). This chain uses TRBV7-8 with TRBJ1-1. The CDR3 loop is CASSLVAFGNTEAFF. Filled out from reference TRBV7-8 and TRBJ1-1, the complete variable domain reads GAGVSQSPRYKVAKRGQDVALRCDPISGHVSLFWYQQALGQGPEFLTYFQNEAQLDKSGLPSDRFFAERPEGSVSTLKIQRTQQEDSAVYLCASSLVAFGNTEAFFGQGTRLTVV.